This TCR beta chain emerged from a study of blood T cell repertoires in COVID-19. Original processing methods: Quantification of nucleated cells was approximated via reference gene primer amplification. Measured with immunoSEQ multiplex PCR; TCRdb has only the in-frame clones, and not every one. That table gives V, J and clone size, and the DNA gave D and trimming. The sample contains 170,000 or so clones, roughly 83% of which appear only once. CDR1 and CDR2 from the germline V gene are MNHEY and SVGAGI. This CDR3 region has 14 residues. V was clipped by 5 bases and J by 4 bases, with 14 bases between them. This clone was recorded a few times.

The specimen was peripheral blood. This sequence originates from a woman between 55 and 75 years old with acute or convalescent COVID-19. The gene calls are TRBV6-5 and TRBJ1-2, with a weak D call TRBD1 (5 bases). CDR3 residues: CASSRRALGYGYTF. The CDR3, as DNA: TGTGCCAGCAGTCGCAGGGCGTTGGGCTATGGCTACACCTTC.